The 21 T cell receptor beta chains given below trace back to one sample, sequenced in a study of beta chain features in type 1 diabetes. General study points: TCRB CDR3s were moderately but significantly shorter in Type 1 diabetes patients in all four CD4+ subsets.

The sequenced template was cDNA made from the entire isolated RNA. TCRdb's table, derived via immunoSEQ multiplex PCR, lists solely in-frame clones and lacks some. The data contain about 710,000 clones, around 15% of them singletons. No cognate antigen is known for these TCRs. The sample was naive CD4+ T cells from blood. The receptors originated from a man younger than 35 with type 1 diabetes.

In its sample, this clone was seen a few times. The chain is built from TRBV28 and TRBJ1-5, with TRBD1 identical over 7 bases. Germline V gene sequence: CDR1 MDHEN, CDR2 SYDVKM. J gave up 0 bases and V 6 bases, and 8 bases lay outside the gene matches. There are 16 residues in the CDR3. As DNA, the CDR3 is TGTGCCAGCAGATCGGGACAGCTAATTAGCAATCAGCCCCAGCATTTT. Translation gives CASRSGQLISNQPQHF.

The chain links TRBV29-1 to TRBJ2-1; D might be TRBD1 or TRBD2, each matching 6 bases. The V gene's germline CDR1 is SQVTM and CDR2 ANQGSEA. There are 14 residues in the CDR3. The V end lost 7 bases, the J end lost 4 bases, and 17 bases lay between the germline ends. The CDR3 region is CSGLEGGLYNEQFF. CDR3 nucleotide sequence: TGCAGCGGACTAGAGGGGGGCCTTTACAATGAGCAGTTCTTC.

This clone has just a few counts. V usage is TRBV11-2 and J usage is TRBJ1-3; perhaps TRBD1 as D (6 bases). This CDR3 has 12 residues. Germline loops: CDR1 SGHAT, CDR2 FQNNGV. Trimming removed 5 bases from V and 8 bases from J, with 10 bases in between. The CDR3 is CASSPGEYTIYF. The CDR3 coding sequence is TGTGCCAGCAGCCCAGGGGAGTACACCATATATTTT.

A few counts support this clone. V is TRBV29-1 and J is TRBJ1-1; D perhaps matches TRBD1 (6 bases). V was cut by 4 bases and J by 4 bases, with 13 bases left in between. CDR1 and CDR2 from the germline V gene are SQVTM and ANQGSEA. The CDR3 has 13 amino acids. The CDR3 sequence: CSVALQGITEAFF. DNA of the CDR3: TGCAGCGTTGCCCTCCAGGGGATCACTGAAGCTTTCTTT.

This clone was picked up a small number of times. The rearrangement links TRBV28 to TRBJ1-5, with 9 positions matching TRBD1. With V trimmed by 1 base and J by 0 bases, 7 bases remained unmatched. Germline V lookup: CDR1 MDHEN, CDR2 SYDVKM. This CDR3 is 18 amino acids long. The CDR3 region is CASSLYSGTGPSNQPQHF. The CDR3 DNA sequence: TGTGCCAGCAGTTTATATTCCGGGACAGGGCCTAGCAATCAGCCCCAGCATTTT.

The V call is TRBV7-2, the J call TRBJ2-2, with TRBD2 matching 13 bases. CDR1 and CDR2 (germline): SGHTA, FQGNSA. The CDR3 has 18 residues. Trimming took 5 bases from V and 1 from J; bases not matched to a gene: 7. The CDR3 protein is CASSLGRTSGRNTGELFF. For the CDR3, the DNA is TGTGCCAGCAGCCTCGGAAGGACTAGCGGGAGGAACACCGGGGAGCTGTTTTTT.

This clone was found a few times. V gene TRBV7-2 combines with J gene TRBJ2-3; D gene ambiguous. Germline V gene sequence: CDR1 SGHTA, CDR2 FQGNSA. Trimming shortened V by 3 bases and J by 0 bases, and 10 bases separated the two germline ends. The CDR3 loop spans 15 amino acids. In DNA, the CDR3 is TGTGCCAGCAGCTTTGACGTAGCTAGCACAGATACGCAGTATTTT. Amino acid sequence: CASSFDVASTDTQYF. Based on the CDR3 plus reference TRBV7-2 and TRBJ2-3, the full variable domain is GAGVSQSPSNKVTEKGKDVELRCDPISGHTALYWYRQSLGQGLEFLIYFQGNSAPDKSGLPSDRFSAERTGGSVSTLTIQRTQQEDSAVYLCASSFDVASTDTQYFGPGTRLTVL.

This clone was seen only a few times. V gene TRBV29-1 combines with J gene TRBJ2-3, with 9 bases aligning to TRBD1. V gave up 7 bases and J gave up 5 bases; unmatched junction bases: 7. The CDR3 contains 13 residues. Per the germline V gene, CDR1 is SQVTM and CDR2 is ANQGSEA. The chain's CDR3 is CSAGQGQGDTQYF. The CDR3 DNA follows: TGCAGCGCAGGACAGGGGCAGGGAGATACGCAGTATTTT.

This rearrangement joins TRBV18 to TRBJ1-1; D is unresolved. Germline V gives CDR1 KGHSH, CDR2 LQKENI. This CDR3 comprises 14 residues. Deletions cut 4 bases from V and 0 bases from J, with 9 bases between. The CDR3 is CASSLSGLNTEAFF. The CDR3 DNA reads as TGTGCCAGCTCACTATCGGGCCTGAACACTGAAGCTTTCTTT.

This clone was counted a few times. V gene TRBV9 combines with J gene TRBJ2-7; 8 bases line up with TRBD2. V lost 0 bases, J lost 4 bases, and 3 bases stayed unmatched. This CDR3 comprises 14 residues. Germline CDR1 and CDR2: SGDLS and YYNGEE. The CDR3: CASSVDPGGYEQYF. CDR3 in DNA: TGTGCCAGCAGCGTAGACCCGGGGGGGTACGAGCAGTACTTC.

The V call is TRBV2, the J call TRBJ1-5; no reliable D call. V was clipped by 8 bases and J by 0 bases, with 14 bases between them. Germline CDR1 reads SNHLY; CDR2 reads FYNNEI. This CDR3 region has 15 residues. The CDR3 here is CASRESQLSNQPQHF. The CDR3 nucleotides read TGTGCCAGCCGAGAATCACAGCTTAGCAATCAGCCCCAGCATTTT.

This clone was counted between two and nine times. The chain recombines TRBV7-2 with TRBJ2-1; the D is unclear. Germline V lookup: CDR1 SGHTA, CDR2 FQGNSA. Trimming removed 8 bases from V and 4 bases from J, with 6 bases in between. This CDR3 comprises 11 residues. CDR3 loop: CASQGYNEQFF. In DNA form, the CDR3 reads TGTGCCAGCCAAGGTTACAATGAGCAGTTCTTC.

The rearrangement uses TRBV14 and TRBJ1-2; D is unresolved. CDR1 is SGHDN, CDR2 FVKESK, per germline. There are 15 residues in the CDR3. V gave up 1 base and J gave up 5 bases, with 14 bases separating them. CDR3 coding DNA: TGTGCCAGCAGCCAAGGCATAGATCATTATTATGGCTACACCTTC. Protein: CASSQGIDHYYGYTF.

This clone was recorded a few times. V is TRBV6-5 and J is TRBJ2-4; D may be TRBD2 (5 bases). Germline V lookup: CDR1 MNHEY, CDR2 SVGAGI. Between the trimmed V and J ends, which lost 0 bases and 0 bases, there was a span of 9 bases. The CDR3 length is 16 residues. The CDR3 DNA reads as TGTGCCAGCAGTTACTCCCTAGCAGTAGCCAAAAACATTCAGTACTTC. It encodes CASSYSLAVAKNIQYF.

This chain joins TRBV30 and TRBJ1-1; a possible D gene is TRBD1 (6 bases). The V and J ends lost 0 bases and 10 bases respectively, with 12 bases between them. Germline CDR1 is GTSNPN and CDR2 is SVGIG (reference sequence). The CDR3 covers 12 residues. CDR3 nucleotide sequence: TGTGCCTGGAGTGTAAACAGGGCGCGAGCTTTCTTT. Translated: CAWSVNRARAFF.

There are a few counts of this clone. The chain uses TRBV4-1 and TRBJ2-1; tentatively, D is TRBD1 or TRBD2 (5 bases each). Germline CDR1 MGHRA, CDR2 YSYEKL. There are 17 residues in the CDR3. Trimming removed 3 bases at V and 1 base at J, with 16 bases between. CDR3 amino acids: CASSQGLAAMSYNEQFF. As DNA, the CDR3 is TGCGCCAGCAGCCAGGGGCTAGCAGCTATGTCCTACAATGAGCAGTTCTTC.

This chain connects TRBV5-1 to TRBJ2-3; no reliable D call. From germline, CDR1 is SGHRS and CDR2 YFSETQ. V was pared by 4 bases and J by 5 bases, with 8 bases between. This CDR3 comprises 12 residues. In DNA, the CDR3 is TGCGCCAGCAGCCGAGACGAAGATACGCAGTATTTT. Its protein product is CASSRDEDTQYF.

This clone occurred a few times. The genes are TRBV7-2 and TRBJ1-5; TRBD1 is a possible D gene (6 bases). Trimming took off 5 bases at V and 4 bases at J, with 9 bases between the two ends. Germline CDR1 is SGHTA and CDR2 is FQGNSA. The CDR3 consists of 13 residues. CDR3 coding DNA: TGTGCCAGCAGCCCCGACAGGAATCAGCCCCAGCATTTT. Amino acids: CASSPDRNQPQHF.

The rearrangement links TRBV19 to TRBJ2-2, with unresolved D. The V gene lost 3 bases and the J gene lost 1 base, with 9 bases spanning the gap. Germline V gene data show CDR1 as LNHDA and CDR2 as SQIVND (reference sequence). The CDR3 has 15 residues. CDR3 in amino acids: CASSIGRLNTGELFF. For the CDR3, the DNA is TGTGCCAGTAGTATCGGACGGCTGAACACCGGGGAGCTGTTTTTT.

CDR3 amino acids: CASGGRAGGTNNEQFF. Here the CDR3 DNA reads TGTGCCAGCGGGGGTAGAGCGGGAGGTACTAACAATGAGCAGTTCTTC. This chain connects TRBV6-6 to TRBJ2-1; 9 positions agree with TRBD2. This CDR3 spans 16 amino acids. From germline, CDR1 is MNHNY and CDR2 SVGAGI (reference sequence). Trimming at V came to 8 bases and at J to 5 bases, leaving 13 bases not matched to a gene.

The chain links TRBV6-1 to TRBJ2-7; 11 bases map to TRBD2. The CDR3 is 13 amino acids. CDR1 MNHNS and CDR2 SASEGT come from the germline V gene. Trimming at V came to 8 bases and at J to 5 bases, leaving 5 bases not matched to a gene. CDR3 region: CASRLAGLNEQYF. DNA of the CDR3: TGTGCCAGCCGACTAGCGGGACTGAACGAGCAGTACTTC.